A single sample gave rise to the 3 T cell receptor beta chains below, sequenced in a study of cytomegalovirus exposure and HLA in healthy donors. PCR amplification relied on 60 Vbeta primers (plus 13 Jbeta primers). Sequenced by immunoSEQ multiplex PCR; TCRdb stores in-frame clones only, minus some. The sample lists 150,000 to 170,000 clones, roughly 70% occurring once. Specimen: PBMCs. These TCRs come from a man in his thirties or forties in good health and CMV-seronegative.

The genes are TRBV4-2 and TRBJ1-5; D not resolved. The CDR3 has 14 amino acids. CDR1 and CDR2 from the germline V gene are LGHNA and YNFKEQ. The ends were cut back, 3 bases at V and 2 bases at J, with 8 bases in the middle. This CDR3 is CASSHEEGNQPQHF. CDR3 bases: TGTGCCAGCAGCCATGAGGAAGGCAATCAGCCCCAGCATTTT.

The rearrangement joins TRBV30 to TRBJ1-1, with D possibly matching TRBD1 (6 bases). Trimming cost V 2 bases and J 4 bases, with 20 bases left between them. Germline V gives CDR1 GTSNPN, CDR2 SVGIG (reference sequence). This CDR3 spans 16 amino acids. CDR3 loop: CAWSRGGGGRSTEAFF. In nucleotides, the CDR3 is TGTGCCTGGAGTCGGGGTGGGGGGGGCAGGAGCACTGAAGCTTTCTTT.

The chain couples TRBV28 to TRBJ1-2, with TRBD1 identical over 9 bases. V was pared by 5 bases and J by 2 bases, with 6 bases of the junction left unmatched. The germline gives CDR1 MDHEN, CDR2 SYDVKM. The CDR3 has 15 residues. The CDR3: CASSILGQGNYGYTF. In DNA, the CDR3 is TGTGCCAGCAGTATCCTCGGACAGGGGAACTATGGCTACACCTTC.